This T cell receptor beta chain was recorded in a study of siplizumab effects on memory and regulatory T cells. Notes on the study in general: Suppressive activity of Tregs proliferating in siplizumab cultures remained unconfirmed.

Remarks on this clone: Its cognate antigen is unknown.

V was pared by 6 bases and J by 8 bases, with 13 bases between. CDR3 length: 11 residues. Germline V gene sequence: CDR1 DFQATT, CDR2 SNEGSKA (reference sequence). The method was immunoSEQ multiplex PCR; TCRdb's version includes in-frame clones alone and lacks a portion of them. In the table there are roughly 110,000 clones, just over 90% of which are singletons. The source is a human donor in good health. The chain carries TRBV20-1 and TRBJ1-1; D gene unclear. The sample consisted of non-Treg CD4+ T cells sorted from blood. CDR3 coding DNA: TGCAGTGCCCGAGGTCCGTCCGAAGCTTTCTTT. This sequence encodes CSARGPSEAFF.